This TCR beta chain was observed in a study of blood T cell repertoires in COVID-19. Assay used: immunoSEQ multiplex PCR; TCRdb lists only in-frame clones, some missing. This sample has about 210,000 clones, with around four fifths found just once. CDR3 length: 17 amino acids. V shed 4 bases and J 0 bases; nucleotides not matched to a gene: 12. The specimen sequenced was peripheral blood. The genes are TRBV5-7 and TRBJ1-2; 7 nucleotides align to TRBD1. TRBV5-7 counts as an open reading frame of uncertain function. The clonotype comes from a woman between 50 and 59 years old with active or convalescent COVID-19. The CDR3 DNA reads TGTGCCAGCAGCAACCCCGGGACAGAAAAATCTAACTATGGCTACACCTTC. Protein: CASSNPGTEKSNYGYTF.